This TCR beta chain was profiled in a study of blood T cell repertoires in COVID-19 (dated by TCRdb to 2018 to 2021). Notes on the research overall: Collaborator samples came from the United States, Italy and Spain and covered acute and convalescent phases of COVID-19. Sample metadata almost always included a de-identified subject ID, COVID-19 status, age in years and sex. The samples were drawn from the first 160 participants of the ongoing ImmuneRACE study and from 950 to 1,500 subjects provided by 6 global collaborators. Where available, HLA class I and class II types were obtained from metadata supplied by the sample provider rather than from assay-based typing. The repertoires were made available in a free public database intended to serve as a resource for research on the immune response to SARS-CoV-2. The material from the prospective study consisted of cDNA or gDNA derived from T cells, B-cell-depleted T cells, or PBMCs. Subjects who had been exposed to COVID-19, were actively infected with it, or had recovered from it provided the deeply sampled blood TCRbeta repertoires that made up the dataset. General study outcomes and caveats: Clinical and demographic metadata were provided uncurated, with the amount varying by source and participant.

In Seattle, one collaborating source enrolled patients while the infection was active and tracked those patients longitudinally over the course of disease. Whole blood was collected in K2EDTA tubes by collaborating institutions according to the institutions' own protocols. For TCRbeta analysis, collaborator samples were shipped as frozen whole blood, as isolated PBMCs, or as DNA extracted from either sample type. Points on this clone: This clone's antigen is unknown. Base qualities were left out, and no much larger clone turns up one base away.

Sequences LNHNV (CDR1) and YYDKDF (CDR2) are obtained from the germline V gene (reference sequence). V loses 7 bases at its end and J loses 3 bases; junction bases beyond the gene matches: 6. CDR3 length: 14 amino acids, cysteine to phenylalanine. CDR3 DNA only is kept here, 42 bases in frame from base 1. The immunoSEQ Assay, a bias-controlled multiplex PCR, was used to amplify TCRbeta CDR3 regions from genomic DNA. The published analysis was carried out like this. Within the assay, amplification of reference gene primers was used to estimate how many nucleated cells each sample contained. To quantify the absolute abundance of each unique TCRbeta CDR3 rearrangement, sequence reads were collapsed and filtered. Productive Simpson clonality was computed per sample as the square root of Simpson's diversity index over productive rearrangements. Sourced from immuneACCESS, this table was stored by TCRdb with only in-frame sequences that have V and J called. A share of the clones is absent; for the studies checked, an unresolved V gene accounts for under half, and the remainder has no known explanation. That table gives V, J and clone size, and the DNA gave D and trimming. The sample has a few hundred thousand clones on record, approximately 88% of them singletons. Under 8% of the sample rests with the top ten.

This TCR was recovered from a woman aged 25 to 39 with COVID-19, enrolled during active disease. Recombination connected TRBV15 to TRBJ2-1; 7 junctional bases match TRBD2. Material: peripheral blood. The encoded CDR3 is CATTLGDYYNEQFF. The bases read TGTGCCACCACCCTCGGGGACTACTACAATGAGCAGTTCTTC.